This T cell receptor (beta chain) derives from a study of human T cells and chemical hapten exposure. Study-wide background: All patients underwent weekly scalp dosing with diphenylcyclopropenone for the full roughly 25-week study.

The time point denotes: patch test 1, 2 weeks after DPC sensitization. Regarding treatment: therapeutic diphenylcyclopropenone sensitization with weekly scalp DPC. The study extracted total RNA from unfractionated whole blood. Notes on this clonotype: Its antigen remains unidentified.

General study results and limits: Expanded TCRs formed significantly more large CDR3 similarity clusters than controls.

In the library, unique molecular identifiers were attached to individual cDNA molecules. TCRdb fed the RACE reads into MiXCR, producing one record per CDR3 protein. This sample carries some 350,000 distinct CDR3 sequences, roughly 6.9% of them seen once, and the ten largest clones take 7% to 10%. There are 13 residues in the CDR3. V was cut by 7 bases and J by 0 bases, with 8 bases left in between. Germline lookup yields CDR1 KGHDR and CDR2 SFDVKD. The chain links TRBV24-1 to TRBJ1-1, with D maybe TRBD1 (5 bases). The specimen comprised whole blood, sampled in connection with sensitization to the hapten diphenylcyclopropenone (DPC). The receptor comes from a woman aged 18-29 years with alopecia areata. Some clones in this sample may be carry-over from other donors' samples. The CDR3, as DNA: TGTGCCACCAGACAGGAATTGAACACTGAAGCTTTCTTT. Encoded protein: CATRQELNTEAFF.